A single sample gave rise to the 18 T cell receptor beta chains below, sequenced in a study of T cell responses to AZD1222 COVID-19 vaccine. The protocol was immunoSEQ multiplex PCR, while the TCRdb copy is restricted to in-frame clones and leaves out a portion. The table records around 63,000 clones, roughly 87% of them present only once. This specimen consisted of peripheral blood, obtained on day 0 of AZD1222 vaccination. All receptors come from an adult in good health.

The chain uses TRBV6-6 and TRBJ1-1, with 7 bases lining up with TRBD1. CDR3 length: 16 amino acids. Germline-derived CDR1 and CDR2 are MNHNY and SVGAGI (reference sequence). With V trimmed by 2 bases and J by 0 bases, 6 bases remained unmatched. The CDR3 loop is CASSYTGAFMNTEAFF. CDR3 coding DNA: TGTGCCAGCAGTTACACAGGGGCGTTCATGAACACTGAAGCTTTCTTT.

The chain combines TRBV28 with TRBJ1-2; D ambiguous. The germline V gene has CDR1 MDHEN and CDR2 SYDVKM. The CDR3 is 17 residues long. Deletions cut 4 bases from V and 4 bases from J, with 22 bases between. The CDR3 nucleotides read TGTGCCAGCAGTTCAATCCCCGGCCAGACAACCTCCTATGGCTACACCTTC. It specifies CASSSIPGQTTSYGYTF.

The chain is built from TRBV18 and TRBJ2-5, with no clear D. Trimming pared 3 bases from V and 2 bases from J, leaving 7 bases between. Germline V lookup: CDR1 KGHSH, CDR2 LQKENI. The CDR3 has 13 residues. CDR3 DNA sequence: TGTGCCAGCTCACCGTCGATTCAAGAGACCCAGTACTTC. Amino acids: CASSPSIQETQYF.

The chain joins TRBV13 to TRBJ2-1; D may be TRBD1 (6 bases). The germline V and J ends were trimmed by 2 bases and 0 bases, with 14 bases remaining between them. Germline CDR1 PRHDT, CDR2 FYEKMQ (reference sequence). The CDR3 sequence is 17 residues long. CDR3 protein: CASSLITGRSSYNEQFF. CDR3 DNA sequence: TGTGCCAGCAGCTTAATTACAGGGCGAAGCTCCTACAATGAGCAGTTCTTC.

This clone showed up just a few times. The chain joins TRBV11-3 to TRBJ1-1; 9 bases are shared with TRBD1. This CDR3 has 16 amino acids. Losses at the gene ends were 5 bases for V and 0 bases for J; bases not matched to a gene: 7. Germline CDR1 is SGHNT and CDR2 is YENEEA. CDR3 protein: CASSPDRGAMNTEAFF. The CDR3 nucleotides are TGTGCCAGCAGCCCGGACAGGGGTGCCATGAACACTGAAGCTTTCTTT. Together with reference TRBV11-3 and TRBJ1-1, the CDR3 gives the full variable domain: EAGVVQSPRYKIIEKKQPVAFWCNPISGHNTLYWYLQNLGQGPELLIRYENEEAVDDSQLPKDRFSAERLKGVDSTLKIQPAELGDSAVYLCASSPDRGAMNTEAFFGQGTRLTVV.

CDR3 sequence: CATSRAPAVNQPQHF. For the CDR3, the DNA is TGTGCCACCAGCAGAGCACCTGCGGTCAATCAGCCCCAGCATTTT. The chain recombines TRBV15 with TRBJ1-5, with D uncertain. CDR1 LNHNV and CDR2 YYDKDF come from the germline V gene (reference sequence). The V gene lost 1 base and the J gene lost 3 bases, with 10 bases spanning the gap. This CDR3 contains 15 residues.

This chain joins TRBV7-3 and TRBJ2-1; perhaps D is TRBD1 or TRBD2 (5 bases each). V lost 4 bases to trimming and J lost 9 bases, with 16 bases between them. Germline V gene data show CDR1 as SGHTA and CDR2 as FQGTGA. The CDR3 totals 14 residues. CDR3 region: CASSSSRGQGEQFF. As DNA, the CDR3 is TGTGCCAGCAGCTCCTCCCGCGGGCAGGGTGAGCAGTTCTTC.

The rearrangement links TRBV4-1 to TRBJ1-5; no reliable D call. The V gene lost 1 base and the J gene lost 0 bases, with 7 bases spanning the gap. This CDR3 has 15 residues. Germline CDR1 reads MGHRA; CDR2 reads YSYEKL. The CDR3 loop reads CASSQGEFSNQPQHF. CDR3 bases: TGCGCCAGCAGCCAAGGCGAATTTAGCAATCAGCCCCAGCATTTT.

CDR3 coding DNA: TGTGCCAGCAGCCAAGTCAGGGATCCGTACCAAGAGACCCAGTACTTC. As protein: CASSQVRDPYQETQYF. This chain connects TRBV14 to TRBJ2-5; a weak D match, TRBD1 (5 bases). The ends were cut back, 1 base at V and 0 bases at J, with 12 bases in the middle. The CDR3 totals 16 residues. Germline CDR1 reads SGHDN; CDR2 reads FVKESK.

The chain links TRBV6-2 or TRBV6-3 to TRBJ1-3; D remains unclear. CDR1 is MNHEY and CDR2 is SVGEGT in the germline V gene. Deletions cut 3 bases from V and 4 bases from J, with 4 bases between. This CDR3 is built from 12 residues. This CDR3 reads CASSYEGNTIYF. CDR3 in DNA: TGTGCCAGCAGTTATGAGGGAAACACCATATATTTT.

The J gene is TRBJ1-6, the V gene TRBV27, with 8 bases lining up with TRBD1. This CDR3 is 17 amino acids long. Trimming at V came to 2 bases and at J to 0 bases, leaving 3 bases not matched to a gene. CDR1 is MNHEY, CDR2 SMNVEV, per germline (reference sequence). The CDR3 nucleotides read TGTGCCAGCAGTTTAAACAGGGGGAGCTCCTATAATTCACCCCTCCACTTT. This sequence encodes CASSLNRGSSYNSPLHF.

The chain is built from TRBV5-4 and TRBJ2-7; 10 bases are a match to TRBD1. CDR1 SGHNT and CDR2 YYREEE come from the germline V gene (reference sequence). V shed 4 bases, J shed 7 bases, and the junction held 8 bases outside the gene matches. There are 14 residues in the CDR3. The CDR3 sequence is CASSPGTGVREQYF. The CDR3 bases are TGTGCCAGCAGCCCCGGGACAGGGGTGAGGGAGCAGTACTTC. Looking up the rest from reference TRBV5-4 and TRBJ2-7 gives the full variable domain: ETGVTQSPTHLIKTRGQQVTLRCSSQSGHNTVSWYQQALGQGPQFIFQYYREEENGRGNFPPRFSGLQFPNYSSELNVNALELDDSALYLCASSPGTGVREQYFGPGTRLTVT.

In DNA, the CDR3 is TGTGCCAGCAACGACAAAGGGATTTATGTGGACACTGAAGCTTTCTTT. Its translation is CASNDKGIYVDTEAFF. The chain carries TRBV5-6 and TRBJ1-1; no clear D gene. This CDR3 region has 16 residues. V lost 6 bases to trimming and J lost 3 bases, with 21 bases between them. Germline V gene lookup returns CDR1 SGHDT and CDR2 YYEEEE. Based on the CDR3 plus reference TRBV5-6 and TRBJ1-1, the full variable domain is DAGVTQSPTHLIKTRGQQVTLRCSPKSGHDTVSWYQQALGQGPQFIFQYYEEEERQRGNFPDRFSGHQFPNYSSELNVNALLLGDSALYLCASNDKGIYVDTEAFFGQGTRLTVV.

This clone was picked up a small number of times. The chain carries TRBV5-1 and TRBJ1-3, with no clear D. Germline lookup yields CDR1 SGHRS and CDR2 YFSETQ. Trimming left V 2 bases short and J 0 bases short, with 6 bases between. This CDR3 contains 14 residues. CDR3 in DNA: TGCGCCAGCAGCTTTGGTGGCTCTGGAAACACCATATATTTT. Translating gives CASSFGGSGNTIYF.

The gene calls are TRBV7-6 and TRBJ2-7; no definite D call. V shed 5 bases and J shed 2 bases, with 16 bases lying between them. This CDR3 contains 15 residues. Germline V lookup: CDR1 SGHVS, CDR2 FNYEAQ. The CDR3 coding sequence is TGTGCCAGCAGCCTTCGACCGGGCCAACCCTACGAGCAGTACTTC. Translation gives CASSLRPGQPYEQYF.

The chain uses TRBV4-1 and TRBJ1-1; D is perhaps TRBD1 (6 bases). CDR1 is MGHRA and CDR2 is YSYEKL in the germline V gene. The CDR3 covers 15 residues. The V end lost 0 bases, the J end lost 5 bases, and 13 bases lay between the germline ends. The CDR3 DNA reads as TGCGCCAGCAGCCAAGATCGAAGACAGGAGACTGAAGCTTTCTTT. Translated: CASSQDRRQETEAFF.

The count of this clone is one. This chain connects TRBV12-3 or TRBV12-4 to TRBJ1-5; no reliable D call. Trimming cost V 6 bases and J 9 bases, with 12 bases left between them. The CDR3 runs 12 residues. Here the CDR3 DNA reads TGTGCCAGCAGCCTTTCAGCTGGGCCCCAGCATTTT. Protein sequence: CASSLSAGPQHF.

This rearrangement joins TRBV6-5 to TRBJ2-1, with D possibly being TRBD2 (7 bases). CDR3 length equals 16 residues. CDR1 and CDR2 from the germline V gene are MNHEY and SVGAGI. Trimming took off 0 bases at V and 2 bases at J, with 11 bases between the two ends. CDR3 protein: CASSYSRGGAYNEQFF. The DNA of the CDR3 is TGTGCCAGCAGTTACTCTCGCGGGGGCGCCTACAATGAGCAGTTCTTC.